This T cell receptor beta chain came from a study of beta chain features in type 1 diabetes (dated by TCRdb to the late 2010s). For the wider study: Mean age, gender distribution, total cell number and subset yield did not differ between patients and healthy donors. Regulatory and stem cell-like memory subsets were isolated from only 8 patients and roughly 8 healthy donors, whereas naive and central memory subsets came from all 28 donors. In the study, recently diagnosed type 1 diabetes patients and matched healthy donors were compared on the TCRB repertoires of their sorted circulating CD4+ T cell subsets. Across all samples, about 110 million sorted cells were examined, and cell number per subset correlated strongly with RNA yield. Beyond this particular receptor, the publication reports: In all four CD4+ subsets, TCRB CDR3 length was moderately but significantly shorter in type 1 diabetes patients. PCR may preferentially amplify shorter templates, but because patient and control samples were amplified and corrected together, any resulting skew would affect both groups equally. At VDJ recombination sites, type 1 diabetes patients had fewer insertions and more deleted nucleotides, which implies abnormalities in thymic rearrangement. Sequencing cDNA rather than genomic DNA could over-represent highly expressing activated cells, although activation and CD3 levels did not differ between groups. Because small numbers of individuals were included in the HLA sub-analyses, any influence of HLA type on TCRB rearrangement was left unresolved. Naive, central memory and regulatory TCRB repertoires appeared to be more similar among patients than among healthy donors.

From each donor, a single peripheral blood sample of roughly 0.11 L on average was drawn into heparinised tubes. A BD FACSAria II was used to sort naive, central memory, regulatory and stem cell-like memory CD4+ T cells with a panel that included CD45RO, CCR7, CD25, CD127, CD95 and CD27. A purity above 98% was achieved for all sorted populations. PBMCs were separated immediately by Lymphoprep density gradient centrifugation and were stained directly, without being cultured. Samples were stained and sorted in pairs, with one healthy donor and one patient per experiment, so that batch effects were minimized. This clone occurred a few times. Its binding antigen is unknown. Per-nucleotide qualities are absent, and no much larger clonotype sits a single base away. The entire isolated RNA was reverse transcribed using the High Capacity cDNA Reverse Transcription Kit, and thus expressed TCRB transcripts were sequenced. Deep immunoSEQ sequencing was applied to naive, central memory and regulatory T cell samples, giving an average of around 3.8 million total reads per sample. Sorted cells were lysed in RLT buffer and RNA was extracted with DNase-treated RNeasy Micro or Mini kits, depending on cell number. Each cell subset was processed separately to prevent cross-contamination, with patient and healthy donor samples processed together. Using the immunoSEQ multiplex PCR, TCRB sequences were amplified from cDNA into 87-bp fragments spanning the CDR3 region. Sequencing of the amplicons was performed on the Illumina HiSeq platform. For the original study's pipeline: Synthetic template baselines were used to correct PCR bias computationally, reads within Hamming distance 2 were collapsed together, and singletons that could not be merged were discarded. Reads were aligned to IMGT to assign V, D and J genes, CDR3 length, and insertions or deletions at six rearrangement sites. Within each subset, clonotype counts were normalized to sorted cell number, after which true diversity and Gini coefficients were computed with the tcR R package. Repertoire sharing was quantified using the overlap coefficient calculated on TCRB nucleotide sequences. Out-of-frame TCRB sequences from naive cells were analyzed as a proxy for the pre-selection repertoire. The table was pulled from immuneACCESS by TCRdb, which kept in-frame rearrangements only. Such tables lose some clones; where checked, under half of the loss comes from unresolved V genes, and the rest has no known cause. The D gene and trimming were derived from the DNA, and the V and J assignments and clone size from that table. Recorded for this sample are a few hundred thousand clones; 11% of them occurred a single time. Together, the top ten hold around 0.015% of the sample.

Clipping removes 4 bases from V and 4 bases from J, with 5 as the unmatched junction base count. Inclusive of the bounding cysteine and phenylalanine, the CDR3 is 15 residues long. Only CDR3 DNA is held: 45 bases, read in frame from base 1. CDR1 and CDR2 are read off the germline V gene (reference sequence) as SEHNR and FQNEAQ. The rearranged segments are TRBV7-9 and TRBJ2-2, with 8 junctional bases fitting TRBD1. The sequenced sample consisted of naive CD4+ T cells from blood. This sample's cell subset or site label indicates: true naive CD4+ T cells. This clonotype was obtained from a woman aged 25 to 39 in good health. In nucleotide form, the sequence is TGTGCCAGCAGCTCGGACAGGGATGCCACCGGGGAGCTGTTTTTT. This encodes CASSSDRDATGELFF. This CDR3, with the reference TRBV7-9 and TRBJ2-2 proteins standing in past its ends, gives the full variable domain DTGVSQNPRHKITKRGQNVTFRCDPISEHNRLYWYRQTLGQGPEFLTYFQNEAQLEKSRLLSDRFSAERPKGSFSTLEIQRTEQGDSAMYLCASSSDRDATGELFFGEGSRLTVL.